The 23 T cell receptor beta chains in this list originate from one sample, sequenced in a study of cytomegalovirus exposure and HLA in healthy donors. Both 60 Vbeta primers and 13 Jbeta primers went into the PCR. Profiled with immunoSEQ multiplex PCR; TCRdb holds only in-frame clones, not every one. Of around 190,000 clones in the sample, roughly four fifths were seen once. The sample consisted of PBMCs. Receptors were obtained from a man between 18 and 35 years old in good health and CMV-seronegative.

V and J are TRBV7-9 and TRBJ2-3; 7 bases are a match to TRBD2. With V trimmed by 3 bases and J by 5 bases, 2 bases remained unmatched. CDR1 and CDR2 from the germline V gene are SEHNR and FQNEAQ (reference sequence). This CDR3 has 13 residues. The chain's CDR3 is CASSFGGKDTQYF. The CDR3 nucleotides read TGTGCCAGCAGCTTCGGGGGGAAAGATACGCAGTATTTT.

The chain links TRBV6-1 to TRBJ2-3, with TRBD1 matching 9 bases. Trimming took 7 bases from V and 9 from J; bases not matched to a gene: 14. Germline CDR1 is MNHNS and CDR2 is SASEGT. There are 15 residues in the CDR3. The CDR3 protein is CASNPTGGAPRTQYF. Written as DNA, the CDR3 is TGTGCCAGCAATCCGACAGGGGGGGCCCCGAGGACGCAGTATTTT.

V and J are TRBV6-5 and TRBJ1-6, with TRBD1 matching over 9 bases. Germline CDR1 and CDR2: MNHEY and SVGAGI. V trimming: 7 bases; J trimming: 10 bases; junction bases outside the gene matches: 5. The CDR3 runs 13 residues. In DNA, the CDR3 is TGTGCCAGCAAACCGGGACAGGGATCACCCCTCCACTTT. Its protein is CASKPGQGSPLHF.

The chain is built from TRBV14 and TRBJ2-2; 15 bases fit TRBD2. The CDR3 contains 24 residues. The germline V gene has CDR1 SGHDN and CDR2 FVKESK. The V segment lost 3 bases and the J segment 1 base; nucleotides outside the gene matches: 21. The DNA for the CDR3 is TGTGCCAGCAGCCACATTCCCGGGCCTTGGACTAGCGGGAGGGAAGTACAGAACACCGGGGAGCTGTTTTTT. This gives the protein CASSHIPGPWTSGREVQNTGELFF.

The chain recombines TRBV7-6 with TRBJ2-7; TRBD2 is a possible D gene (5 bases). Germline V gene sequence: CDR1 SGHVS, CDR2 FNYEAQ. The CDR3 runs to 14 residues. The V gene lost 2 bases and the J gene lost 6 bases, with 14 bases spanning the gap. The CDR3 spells CASSLRSGGSEQYF. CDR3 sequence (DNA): TGTGCCAGCAGCTTAAGAAGCGGTGGGTCCGAGCAGTACTTC.

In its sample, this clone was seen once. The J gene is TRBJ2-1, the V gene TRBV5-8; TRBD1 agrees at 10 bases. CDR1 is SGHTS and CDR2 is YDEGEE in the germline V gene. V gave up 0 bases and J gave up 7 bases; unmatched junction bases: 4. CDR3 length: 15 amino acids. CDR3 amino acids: CASSLEGTGVNEQFF. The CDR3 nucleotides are TGTGCCAGCAGCTTGGAGGGGACAGGGGTTAATGAGCAGTTCTTC.

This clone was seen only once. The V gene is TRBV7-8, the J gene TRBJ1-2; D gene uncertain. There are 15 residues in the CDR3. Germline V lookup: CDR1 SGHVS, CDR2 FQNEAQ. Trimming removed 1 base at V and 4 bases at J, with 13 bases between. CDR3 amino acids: CASSLDTRRPYGYTF. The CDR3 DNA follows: TGTGCCAGCAGCTTAGATACCAGGCGCCCCTATGGCTACACCTTC.

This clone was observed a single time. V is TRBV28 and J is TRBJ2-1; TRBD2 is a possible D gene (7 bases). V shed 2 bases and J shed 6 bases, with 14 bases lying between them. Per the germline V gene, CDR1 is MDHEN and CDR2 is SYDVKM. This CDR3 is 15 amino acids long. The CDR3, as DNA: TGTGCCAGCAGTTTAGGTCCGGGGGGCGTCAATGAGCAGTTCTTC. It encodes CASSLGPGGVNEQFF.

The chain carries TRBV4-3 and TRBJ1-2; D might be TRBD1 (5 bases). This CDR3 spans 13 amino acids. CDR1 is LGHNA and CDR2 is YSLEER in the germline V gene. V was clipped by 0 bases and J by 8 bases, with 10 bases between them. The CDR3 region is CASSQDPGRGYTF. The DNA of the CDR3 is TGCGCCAGCAGCCAAGACCCAGGGAGGGGCTACACCTTC.

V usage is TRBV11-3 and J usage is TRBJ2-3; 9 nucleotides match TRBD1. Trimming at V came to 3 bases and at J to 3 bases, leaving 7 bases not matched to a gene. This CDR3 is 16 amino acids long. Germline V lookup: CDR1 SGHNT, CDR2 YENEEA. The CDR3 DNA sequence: TGTGCCAGCAGCTTGGGGGGACAGGGTAGAACAGATACGCAGTATTTT. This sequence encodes CASSLGGQGRTDTQYF.

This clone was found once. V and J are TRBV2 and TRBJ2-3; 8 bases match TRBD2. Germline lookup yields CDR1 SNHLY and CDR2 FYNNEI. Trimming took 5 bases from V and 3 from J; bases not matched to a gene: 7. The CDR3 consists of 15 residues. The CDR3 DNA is TGTGCCAGCAGTCCTGACGGGAGGGCAACAGATACGCAGTATTTT. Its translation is CASSPDGRATDTQYF.

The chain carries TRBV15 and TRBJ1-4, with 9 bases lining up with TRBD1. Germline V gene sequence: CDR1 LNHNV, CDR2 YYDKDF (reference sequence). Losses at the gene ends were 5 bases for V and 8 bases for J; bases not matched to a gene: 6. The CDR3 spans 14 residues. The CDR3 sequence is CATSSRQGGEKLFF. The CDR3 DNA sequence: TGTGCCACCAGCTCGCGACAGGGGGGAGAAAAACTGTTTTTT.

As DNA, the CDR3 is TGTGCCAGCAGTTTAATCGCCAACTTCTACGAGCAGTACTTC. Amino acid sequence: CASSLIANFYEQYF. The rearrangement joins TRBV28 to TRBJ2-7; D ambiguous. V was cut by 2 bases and J by 3 bases, with 11 bases left in between. This CDR3 contains 14 residues. CDR1 and CDR2 (germline): MDHEN, SYDVKM.

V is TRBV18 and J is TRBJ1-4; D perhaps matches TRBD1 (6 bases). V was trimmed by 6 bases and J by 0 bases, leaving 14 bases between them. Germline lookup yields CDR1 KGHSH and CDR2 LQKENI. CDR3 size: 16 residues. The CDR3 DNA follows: TGTGCCAGCTCCCCAGGACAGATGACAACTAATGAAAAACTGTTTTTT. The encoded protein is CASSPGQMTTNEKLFF.

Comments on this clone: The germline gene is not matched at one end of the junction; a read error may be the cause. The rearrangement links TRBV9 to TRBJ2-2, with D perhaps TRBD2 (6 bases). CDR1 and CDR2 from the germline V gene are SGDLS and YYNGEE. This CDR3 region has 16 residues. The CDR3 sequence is CASSAPGLLNTGELLF. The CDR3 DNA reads TGTGCCAGCAGCGCCCCCGGACTACTGAACACCGGGGAGCTGCTTTTT.

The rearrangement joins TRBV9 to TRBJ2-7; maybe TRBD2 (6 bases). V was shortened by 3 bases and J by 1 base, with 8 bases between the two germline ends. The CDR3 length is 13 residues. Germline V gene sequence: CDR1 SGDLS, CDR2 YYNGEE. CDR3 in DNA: TGTGCCAGCAGCGGGACTAATTCCTACGAGCAGTACTTC. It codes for CASSGTNSYEQYF.

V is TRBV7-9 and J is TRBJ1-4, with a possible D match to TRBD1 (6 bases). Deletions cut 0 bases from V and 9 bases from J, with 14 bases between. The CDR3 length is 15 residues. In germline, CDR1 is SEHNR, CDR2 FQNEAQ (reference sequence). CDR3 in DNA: TGTGCCAGCAGCTTAGCGGGGGCGAATGGGCAAAAACTGTTTTTT. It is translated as CASSLAGANGQKLFF.

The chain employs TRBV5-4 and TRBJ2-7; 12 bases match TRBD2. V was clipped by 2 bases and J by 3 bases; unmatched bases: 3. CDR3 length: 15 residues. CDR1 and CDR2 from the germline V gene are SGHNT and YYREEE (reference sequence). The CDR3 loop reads CASSLKLAGGYEQYF. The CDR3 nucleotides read TGTGCCAGCAGCTTAAAACTAGCGGGAGGCTACGAGCAGTACTTC.

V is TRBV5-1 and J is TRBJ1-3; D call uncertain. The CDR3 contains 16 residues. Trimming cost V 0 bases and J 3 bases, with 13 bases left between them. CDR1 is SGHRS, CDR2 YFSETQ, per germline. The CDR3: CASSLGQTDFGNTIYF. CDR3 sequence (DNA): TGCGCCAGCAGCTTGGGGCAGACTGATTTTGGAAACACCATATATTTT.

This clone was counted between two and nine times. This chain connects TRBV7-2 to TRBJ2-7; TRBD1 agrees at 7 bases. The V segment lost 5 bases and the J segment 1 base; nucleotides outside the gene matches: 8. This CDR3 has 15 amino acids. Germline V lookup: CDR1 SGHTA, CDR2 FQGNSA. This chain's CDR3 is CASSPQTGRSYEQYF. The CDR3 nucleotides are TGTGCCAGCAGCCCCCAGACAGGGCGGTCCTACGAGCAGTACTTC.

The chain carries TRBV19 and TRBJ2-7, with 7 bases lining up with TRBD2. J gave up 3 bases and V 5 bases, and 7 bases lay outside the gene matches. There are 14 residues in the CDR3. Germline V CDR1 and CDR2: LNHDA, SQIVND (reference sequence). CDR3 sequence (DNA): TGTGCCAGTAGTTCGAGCGGGACGAGCTACGAGCAGTACTTC. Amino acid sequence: CASSSSGTSYEQYF.

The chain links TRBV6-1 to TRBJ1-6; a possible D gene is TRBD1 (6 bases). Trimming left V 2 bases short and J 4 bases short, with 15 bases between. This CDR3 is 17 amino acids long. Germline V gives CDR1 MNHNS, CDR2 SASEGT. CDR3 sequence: CASSEPKGGGYNSPLHF. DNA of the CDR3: TGTGCCAGCAGTGAACCAAAAGGGGGGGGGTATAATTCACCCCTCCACTTT.

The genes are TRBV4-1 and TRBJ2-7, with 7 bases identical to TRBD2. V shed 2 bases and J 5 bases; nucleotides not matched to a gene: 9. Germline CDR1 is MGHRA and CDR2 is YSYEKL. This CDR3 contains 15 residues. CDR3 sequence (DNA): TGCGCCAGCAGCCAACGACGCCAGCGGGATAACGAGCAGTACTTC. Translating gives CASSQRRQRDNEQYF.